The 23 T cell receptor beta chains presented below share a single source sample, sequenced in a study of regulatory T cells in long-lasting Graves disease. Time point meaning: newly diagnosed GD, antithyroid drugs for less than 3 months. Generation of the TCR library employed RNA extracted from PBMCs. TCR beta libraries were built with iRepertoire HTBI primers and Arm-PCR of CDR3 regions. TCRdb reprocessed the multiplex PCR reads with MiXCR, giving one entry per CDR3 protein. The table includes about 540,000 distinct CDR3 sequences, less than 15% detected once. These data also formed part of another study, on T cells in Graves' hyperthyroidism and ophthalmopathy.

The material was peripheral blood mononuclear cells (PBMCs), obtained at new diagnosis, from a patient treated with antithyroid drugs. These receptors were taken from a young man with Graves disease.

The chain couples TRBV12-3 or TRBV12-4 to TRBJ2-2; 12 bases line up with TRBD2. There are 16 residues in the CDR3. V lost 6 bases and J lost 7; bases outside the gene matches: 9. DNA for the CDR3: TGTGCCAGCAGCTATCTAGCGGGAGGGCCGGGCGGGGAGCTGTTTTTT. Amino acid sequence: CASSYLAGGPGGELFF.

This clonotype was counted only a few times. The chain has TRBV3-1 and TRBJ2-1; TRBD2 is a possible D gene (6 bases). Per the germline V gene, CDR1 is LGHDT and CDR2 is YNNKEL (reference sequence). The CDR3 totals 16 residues. V was clipped by 1 base and J by 12 bases, with 22 bases between them. CDR3 in DNA: TGTGCCAGCAGCCAAGGTTGGCGGCCGGGAGAAACCGGGCAGTTCTTC. Translation gives CASSQGWRPGETGQFF.

This clonotype appeared many times. The chain employs TRBV7-8 and TRBJ2-4; a weak D match, TRBD1 (7 bases). This CDR3 comprises 14 residues. In germline, CDR1 is SGHVS, CDR2 FQNEAQ. The ends were cut back, 7 bases at V and 7 bases at J, with 17 bases in the middle. CDR3 in amino acids: CASTRDREVNIQYF. In DNA form, the CDR3 reads TGTGCCAGCACGCGAGACAGGGAGGTGAACATTCAGTACTTC.

This chain joins TRBV5-4 and TRBJ2-1; D unresolved. Trimming removed 4 bases from V and 10 bases from J, with 12 bases in between. The germline CDR1 and CDR2 sequences are SGHNT and YYREEE (reference sequence). This CDR3 has 12 amino acids. In DNA form, the CDR3 reads TGTGCCAGCAGCCGGACCGAGGAAGAGCAGTTCTTC. This codes for CASSRTEEEQFF.

This clonotype was seen a few times. This rearrangement joins TRBV6-5 to TRBJ1-5; D is unresolved. The CDR3 consists of 14 residues. Germline V CDR1 and CDR2: MNHEY, SVGAGI. Trimming stripped 4 bases from V and 6 bases from J, with 13 bases between. CDR3 coding DNA: TGTGCCAGCAGTTCCTCCCCGACAAGTCAGCCCCAGCATTTT. Translated: CASSSSPTSQPQHF.

At least ten counts were recorded for this clonotype. This chain connects TRBV5-1 to TRBJ2-1; possibly TRBD2 for D (6 bases). This CDR3 spans 14 amino acids. CDR1 is SGHRS and CDR2 is YFSETQ in the germline V gene. Trimming removed 2 bases from V and 4 bases from J, with 10 bases in between. The CDR3 region is CASSFHGTYNEQFF. CDR3 in DNA: TGCGCCAGCAGCTTCCACGGGACTTACAATGAGCAGTTCTTC. Combining the CDR3 with reference TRBV5-1 and TRBJ2-1 gives the whole variable domain KAGVTQTPRYLIKTRGQQVTLSCSPISGHRSVSWYQQTPGQGLQFLFEYFSETQRNKGNFPGRFSGRQFSNSRSEMNVSTLELGDSALYLCASSFHGTYNEQFFGPGTRLTVL.

The V gene is TRBV6-2 or TRBV6-3, the J gene TRBJ2-1, with a possible D match to TRBD2 (6 bases). Germline V CDR1 and CDR2: MNHEY, SVGEGT. Trimming cost V 6 bases and J 4 bases, with 16 bases left between them. The CDR3 is 15 amino acids. The CDR3 region is CASRGLRGFYNEQFF. The CDR3 bases are TGTGCCAGCAGGGGTTTGCGGGGATTTTACAATGAGCAGTTCTTC.

Many counts were recorded for this clonotype. The chain joins TRBV28 to TRBJ2-7; weak D call: TRBD2 (6 bases). From germline, CDR1 is MDHEN and CDR2 SYDVKM. Trimming removed 5 bases from V and 3 bases from J, with 14 bases in between. The CDR3 is 14 amino acids. The CDR3 coding sequence is TGTGCCAGCAGTGGACGGACGGGAGTCTACGAGCAGTACTTC. Protein product: CASSGRTGVYEQYF.

With regard to this clonotype: This clone may be a read error of a much larger clone one base away. Here the CDR3 reads CASSFGNEQCF. In nucleotides, the CDR3 is TGTGCCAGCAGCTTCGGAAACGAGCAGTGCTTC. The chain joins TRBV11-2 to TRBJ2-7; D remains ambiguous. Germline V gene sequence: CDR1 SGHAT, CDR2 FQNNGV. The CDR3 is 11 residues long.

This clonotype was seen repeatedly, ten times or more. The chain joins TRBV20-1 to TRBJ1-1, with unresolved D. This CDR3 comprises 13 residues. V lost 6 bases to trimming and J lost 1 base, with 12 bases between them. Germline V gives CDR1 DFQATT, CDR2 SNEGSKA (reference sequence). This chain's CDR3 is CSAPTVGNTEAFF. The CDR3, as DNA: TGCAGTGCCCCCACCGTCGGGAACACTGAAGCTTTCTTT.

This clonotype was seen ten or more times. The chain joins TRBV11-1 to TRBJ2-7, with D possibly TRBD1 on 6 matching bases. There are 15 residues in the CDR3. The germline V gene has CDR1 SGHAT and CDR2 FQDESV (reference sequence). The V gene lost 3 bases and the J gene lost 0 bases, with 12 bases spanning the gap. CDR3 nucleotides: TGTGCCAGCAGCTTCCGGGACAAGCTCTCCTACGAGCAGTACTTC. This encodes CASSFRDKLSYEQYF.

This clonotype was counted ten times or more. The chain has TRBV7-2 and TRBJ1-2, with D tentatively TRBD1 (5 bases). This CDR3 has 16 amino acids. V shed 5 bases and J shed 2 bases, with 18 bases lying between them. The germline V gene has CDR1 SGHTA and CDR2 FQGNSA. The CDR3 DNA sequence: TGTGCCAGCAGCCCTCGGAGGGGAGACAGAAACTATGGCTACACCTTC. It encodes CASSPRRGDRNYGYTF.

This chain connects TRBV19 to TRBJ2-2, with no clear D. The CDR3 runs to 12 residues. Trimming removed 2 bases at V and 3 bases at J, with 1 base between. Germline CDR1 reads LNHDA; CDR2 reads SQIVND (reference sequence). Here the CDR3 DNA reads TGTGCCAGTAGTATATACACCGGGGAGCTGTTTTTT. Translation: CASSIYTGELFF.

This clonotype has a count of ten or more. The V call is TRBV29-1, the J call TRBJ1-4, with D maybe TRBD1 (5 bases). CDR3 length equals 15 residues. Trimming cost V 1 base and J 3 bases, with 12 bases left between them. Germline CDR1 SQVTM, CDR2 ANQGSEA. This chain's CDR3 is CSVEALGGPNEKLFF. As DNA, the CDR3 is TGCAGCGTTGAAGCTCTCGGGGGACCTAATGAAAAACTGTTTTTT.

In its sample, this clonotype was seen many times. The chain couples TRBV27 to TRBJ1-1, with D unresolved. Trimming removed 6 bases from V and 1 base from J, with 9 bases in between. The CDR3 runs to 13 residues. The germline V gene encodes CDR1 MNHEY and CDR2 SMNVEV (reference sequence). This CDR3 is CASSRRENTEAFF. The CDR3 region has the DNA TGTGCCAGCAGCCGTCGGGAGAACACTGAAGCTTTCTTT.

A note on this clonotype: A far larger clone is one base from this, pointing to a likely read error. CDR3 sequence (DNA): TGTGCCAGCAGCAGAACTAGCGGTGGCTCCTACGAGCAGTTCTTC. This gives the protein CASSRTSGGSYEQFF. The V gene is TRBV7-2, the J gene TRBJ2-1; 8 nucleotides align to TRBD2. V lost 5 bases and J lost 10; bases outside the gene matches: 13. The length of the CDR3 is 15 residues. Germline-derived CDR1 and CDR2 are SGHTA and FQGNSA.

There are many counts of this clonotype. The gene calls are TRBV28 and TRBJ1-1; the D gene is possibly TRBD1 (5 bases). V lost 6 bases and J 3 bases, leaving 14 bases between the germline ends. The CDR3 has 14 amino acids. Germline V gene lookup returns CDR1 MDHEN and CDR2 SYDVKM. The CDR3 nucleotides are TGTGCCAGCAGCCCAGGGAGAGGGGACACTGAAGCTTTCTTT. This sequence encodes CASSPGRGDTEAFF. Complete variable domain (other parts from reference TRBV28 and TRBJ1-1): DVKVTQSSRYLVKRTGEKVFLECVQDMDHENMFWYRQDPGLGLRLIYFSYDVKMKEKGDIPEGYSVSREKKERFSLILESASTNQTSMYLCASSPGRGDTEAFFGQGTRLTVV.

With respect to this clonotype: This may arise from a read error, as a much more abundant clone is one base away. The V gene is TRBV3-1, the J gene TRBJ2-7; either TRBD1 or TRBD2 may supply D (5 bases each). V was pared by 2 bases and J by 2 bases, with 10 bases between. The CDR3 extends over 14 amino acids. Germline-derived CDR1 and CDR2 are LGHDT and YNNKEL (reference sequence). The CDR3 spells CASSQRDATYEQYF. In DNA, the CDR3 is TGTGCCAGCAGCCAACGGGACGCCACCTACGAGCAGTACTTC.

Many counts were recorded for this clonotype. This sequence joins TRBV3-1 and TRBJ1-4; D may be TRBD1 (5 bases). V gave up 0 bases and J gave up 13 bases, with 15 bases separating them. The V gene's germline CDR1 is LGHDT and CDR2 YNNKEL (reference sequence). There are 14 residues in the CDR3. This CDR3 is CASSQDNRGSLLFF. CDR3 coding DNA: TGTGCCAGCAGCCAAGATAATCGGGGGTCTTTACTGTTTTTT.

Comment on this clonotype: This may be a read error, as it is one base from a much larger clone. This sequence joins TRBV6-1 and TRBJ2-7; D not certain. V shed 7 bases and J shed 9 bases, with 25 bases lying between them. The CDR3 sequence is 15 residues long. CDR1 and CDR2 from the germline V gene are MNHNS and SASEGT. The CDR3 nucleotides read TGTGCCAGCACCGGCCTATTAGCCCACCCCTCCGGGCAGTACTTC. It codes for CASTGLLAHPSGQYF.

The table lists this clonotype with a few counts. The chain has TRBV27 and TRBJ2-5; perhaps TRBD2 as D (6 bases). Between the trimmed V and J ends, which lost 3 bases and 4 bases, there was a span of 21 bases. Germline values: CDR1 MNHEY, CDR2 SMNVEV (reference sequence). The CDR3 sequence is 17 residues long. The CDR3 DNA reads TGTGCCAGCAGTTTGTCCGGGGGAACAAGGAACGGAGAGACCCAGTACTTC. It is translated as CASSLSGGTRNGETQYF.

The chain combines TRBV2 with TRBJ1-2; a possible D gene is TRBD1 (5 bases). CDR1 is SNHLY and CDR2 is FYNNEI in the germline V gene. V was trimmed by 9 bases and J by 5 bases, leaving 16 bases between them. This CDR3 comprises 13 residues. The CDR3, as DNA: TGTGCCAGAAGGAAGGACGGGGGGTATGGCTACACCTTC. As protein: CARRKDGGYGYTF.

As concerns this clonotype: An end of the junction differs from the germline gene, which may be a read error. V is TRBV27 and J is TRBJ2-1; D is uncertain. CDR1 and CDR2 from the germline V gene are MNHEY and SMNVEV (reference sequence). The CDR3 covers 13 residues. Here the CDR3 DNA reads TGTGCCAGCAGTTTGTACGGCCACAATGAACAGTTCTTC. Its translation: CASSLYGHNEQFF.